This T cell receptor (beta chain) was identified in a study of T cell repertoires in cytomegalovirus infection. On this clonotype: The antigen remains unidentified.

Using its own MiXCR run on the reads, TCRdb lists one record per CDR3 protein. The sample carries about 740,000 distinct CDR3 sequences, around a third recorded once. This receptor was identified in a human donor in good health (CMV status not recorded). Some clones in this sample may be carry-over from other donors' samples. The specimen was cultured PBMCs, collected from culture after CMV antigen stimulation.

The CDR3 is CASSLAHQGYTF. CDR3 bases: TGTGCCAGCAGCTTAGCTCACCAGGGCTACACCTTC. This rearrangement joins TRBV7-2 to TRBJ1-2; D not resolved. V dropped 0 bases and J dropped 8 bases, with 7 bases sitting between them. Germline lookup yields CDR1 SGHTA and CDR2 FQGNSA. The CDR3 extends over 12 amino acids. Combining the CDR3 with reference TRBV7-2 and TRBJ1-2 gives the whole variable domain GAGVSQSPSNKVTEKGKDVELRCDPISGHTALYWYRQSLGQGLEFLIYFQGNSAPDKSGLPSDRFSAERTGGSVSTLTIQRTQQEDSAVYLCASSLAHQGYTFGSGTRLTVV.